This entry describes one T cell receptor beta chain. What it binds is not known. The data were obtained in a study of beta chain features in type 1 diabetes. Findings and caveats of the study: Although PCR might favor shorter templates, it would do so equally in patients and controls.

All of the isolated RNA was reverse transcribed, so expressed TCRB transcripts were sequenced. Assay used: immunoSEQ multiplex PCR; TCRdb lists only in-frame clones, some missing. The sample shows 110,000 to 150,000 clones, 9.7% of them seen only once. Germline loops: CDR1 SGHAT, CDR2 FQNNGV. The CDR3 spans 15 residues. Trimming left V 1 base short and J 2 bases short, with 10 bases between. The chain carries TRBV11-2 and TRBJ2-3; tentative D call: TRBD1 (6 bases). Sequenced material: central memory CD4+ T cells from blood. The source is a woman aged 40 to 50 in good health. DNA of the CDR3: TGTGCCAGCAGCTTAGTGGGGGCGCTCACAGATACGCAGTATTTT. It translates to CASSLVGALTDTQYF.